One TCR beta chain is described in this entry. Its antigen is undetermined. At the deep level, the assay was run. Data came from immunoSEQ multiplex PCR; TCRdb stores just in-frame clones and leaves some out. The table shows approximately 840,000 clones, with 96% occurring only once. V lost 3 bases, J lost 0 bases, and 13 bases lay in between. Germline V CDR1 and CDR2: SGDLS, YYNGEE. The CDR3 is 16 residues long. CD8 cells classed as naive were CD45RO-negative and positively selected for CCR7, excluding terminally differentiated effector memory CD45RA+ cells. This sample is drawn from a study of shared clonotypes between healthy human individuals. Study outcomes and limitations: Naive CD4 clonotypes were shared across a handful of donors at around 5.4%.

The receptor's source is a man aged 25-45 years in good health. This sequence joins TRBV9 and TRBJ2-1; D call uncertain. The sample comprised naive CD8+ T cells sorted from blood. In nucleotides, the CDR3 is TGTGCCAGCAGCGCCACCATTGGTAGCTCCTACAATGAGCAGTTCTTC. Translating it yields CASSATIGSSYNEQFF.